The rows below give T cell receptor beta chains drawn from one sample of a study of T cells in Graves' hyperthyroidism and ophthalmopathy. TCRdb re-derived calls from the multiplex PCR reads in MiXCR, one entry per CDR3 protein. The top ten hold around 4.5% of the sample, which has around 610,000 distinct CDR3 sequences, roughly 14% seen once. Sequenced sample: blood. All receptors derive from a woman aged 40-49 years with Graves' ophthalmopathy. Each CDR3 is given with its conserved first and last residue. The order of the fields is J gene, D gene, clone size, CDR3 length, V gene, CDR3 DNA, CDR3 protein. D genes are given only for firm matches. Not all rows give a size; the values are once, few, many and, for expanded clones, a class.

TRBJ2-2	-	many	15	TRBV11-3	TGTGCCAGCAGCCTCCAGGGGGGGGACACCGGGGAGCTGTTTTTT	CASSLQGGDTGELFF
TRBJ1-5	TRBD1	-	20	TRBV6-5	TGTGCCAGCAGTTACAGGGATTTTTTCTCCGACAGGGGTGGCAATCATCCCCAGCATTTT	CASSYRDFFSDRGGNHPQHF
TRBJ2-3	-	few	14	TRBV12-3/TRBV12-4	TGTGCCAGCATCCCAAGGGGTGGTACAGATACGCAGTATTTT	CASIPRGGTDTQYF
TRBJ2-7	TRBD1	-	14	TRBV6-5	TGTGCCAGCAGTTACGGACAGGTGAAGATCGAGCAGTACTTC	CASSYGQVKIEQYF
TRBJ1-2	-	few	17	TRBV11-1	TGTGCCAGCAGCCCCTCGGGAGGGGCCGGGGCTAACTATGGCTACACCTTC	CASSPSGGAGANYGYTF
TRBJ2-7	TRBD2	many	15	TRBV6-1	TGTGCCAGCGCACCTCCCATGGGGGGGGCCTACGAGCAGTACTTC	CASAPPMGGAYEQYF
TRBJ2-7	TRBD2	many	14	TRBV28	TGTGCCAGCACCCCAGCGGGAGGAACCAGAGAGCAGTACTTC	CASTPAGGTREQYF
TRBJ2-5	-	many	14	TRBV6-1	TGTGCCAGCAGTGAATTAGGGTCCAAAGAGACCCAGTACTTC	CASSELGSKETQYF
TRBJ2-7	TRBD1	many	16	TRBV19	TGTGCCAGTAGTATTCGGGTTGGGACAGCTACCTACGAGCAGTACTTC	CASSIRVGTATYEQYF
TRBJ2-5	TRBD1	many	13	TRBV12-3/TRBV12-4	TGTGCCAGCACCCTACAGGGGGCGGAGACCCAGTACTTC	CASTLQGAETQYF
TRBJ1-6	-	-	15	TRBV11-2	TGTGCCAGCAGCTTTGGAGCGTTGGGTAATTCACCCCTCCACTTT	CASSFGALGNSPLHF
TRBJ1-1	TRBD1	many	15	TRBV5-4	TGTGCCAGCAGCTTATCCCCGGACAGGGACACTGAAGCTTTCTTT	CASSLSPDRDTEAFF
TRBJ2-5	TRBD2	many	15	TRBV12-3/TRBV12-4	TGTGCCAGCAGTTCTCCGGGACTAGCTCAAGAGACCCAGTACTTC	CASSSPGLAQETQYF
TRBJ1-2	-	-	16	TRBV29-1	TGCAGCGTTGAGGTGGTGGGGATAGGGGGAACTTATGGCTACACCTTC	CSVEVVGIGGTYGYTF
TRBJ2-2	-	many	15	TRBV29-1	TGCAGCGTTGCTGACACCCCTGGCGACACCGGGGAGCTGTTTTTT	CSVADTPGDTGELFF
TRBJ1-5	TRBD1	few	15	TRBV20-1	TGCAGTGCTAGAGGGGGACAGTATAGCAATCAGCCCCAGCATTTT	CSARGGQYSNQPQHF
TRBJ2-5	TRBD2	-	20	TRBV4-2	TGTGCCAGCAGCCAAGAAAGTTTGGTTGGGCTAGCGGGAGTAAGAGAGACCCAGTACTTC	CASSQESLVGLAGVRETQYF
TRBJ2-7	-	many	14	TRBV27	TGTGCCAGCAGACCGCTAGATACTCCCTACGAGCAGTACTTC	CASRPLDTPYEQYF
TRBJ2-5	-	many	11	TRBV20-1	TGCAGTGCCCCTACCCAAGAGACCCAGTACTTC	CSAPTQETQYF
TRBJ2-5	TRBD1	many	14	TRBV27	TGTGCCAGCAGTCCAGGGACAGCACAAGAGACCCAGTACTTC	CASSPGTAQETQYF
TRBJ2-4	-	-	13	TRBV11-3	TGTGCCAGCAGCTTATCACAGCTAAACATTCAGTACTTC	CASSLSQLNIQYF
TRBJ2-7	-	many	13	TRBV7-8	TGTGCCAGCAGCGCCCGGGCAGCCTACGAGCAGTACTTC	CASSARAAYEQYF
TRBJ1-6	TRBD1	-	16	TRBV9	TGTGCCAGCAGCGCCGGGACAGGGGGCGTAAATTCACCCCTCCACTTT	CASSAGTGGVNSPLHF
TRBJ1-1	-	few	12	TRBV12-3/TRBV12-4	TGTGCCAGTAACAGGGACCACACTGAAGCTTTCTTT	CASNRDHTEAFF
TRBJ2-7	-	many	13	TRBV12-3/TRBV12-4	TGTGCCAGCAGTTTAAGCTATGCCTACGAGCAGTACTTC	CASSLSYAYEQYF
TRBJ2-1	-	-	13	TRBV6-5	TGTGCCAGCTCGCTCTCACTCGGTTTTGAGCAGTTCTTC	CASSLSLGFEQFF